The TCR beta chain under discussion was sequenced for a study of CD8+CD57+ T cells in acquired aplastic anemia. Overall study: On average, sorted CD4+ and CD8+ cells gave about 2.9 ug of DNA.

Those patients picked for sequencing had displayed CD8+CD57+ cell expansion on flow cytometry. The use of genomic DNA as template underpinned the TCR beta VDJ and CDR3 profiling. TCRdb passed the reads through MiXCR, listing each CDR3 protein once. The sample shows more than 150,000 distinct CDR3 sequences, approximately 48% of them seen only once. The source material was sorted CD4+, CD8+, or CD8+CD57+ T cells (not recorded which) from PBMCs. This receptor was obtained from a human donor with aplastic anemia.

The CDR3 nucleotides read TGTGCCAGTACCCAGAGATGGGGTGAAGCTTTCTTT. Encoded protein: CASTQRWGEAFF. This chain joins TRBV19 and TRBJ1-1; D not certain. The V end was cut by 7 bases, the J end by 7 bases, with 13 bases between. The germline gives CDR1 LNHDA, CDR2 SQIVND (reference sequence). There are 12 residues in the CDR3.